This T cell receptor beta chain was profiled in a study of blood T cell repertoires in COVID-19. Germline CDR1 KGHSH, CDR2 LQKENI. The CDR3 covers 16 residues. Trimming removed 1 base from V and 2 bases from J; junction bases left unmatched: 3. In the original analysis: Estimates of nucleated cell counts were drawn from the amplification of reference gene primers. The method was immunoSEQ multiplex PCR; TCRdb's version includes in-frame clones alone and lacks a portion of them. V, J and clone size were drawn from that table, and D and trimming were deduced from the DNA. Of about 80,000 clones in the sample, 60% to 85% are singletons; the top ten hold approximately 15%.

Sequencing used peripheral blood. This receptor was taken from a human donor in a cohort sampled during active COVID-19. The rearrangement links TRBV18 to TRBJ2-1; 9 bases are shared with TRBD2. CDR3 nucleotide sequence: TGTGCCAGCTCACCACTAGCGGGGGTAACCTACAATGAGCAGTTCTTC. Amino acids: CASSPLAGVTYNEQFF. Based on the CDR3 plus reference TRBV18 and TRBJ2-1, the full variable domain is NAGVMQNPRHLVRRRGQEARLRCSPMKGHSHVYWYRQLPEEGLKFMVYLQKENIIDESGMPKERFSAEFPKEGPSILRIQQVVRGDSAAYFCASSPLAGVTYNEQFFGPGTRLTVL.